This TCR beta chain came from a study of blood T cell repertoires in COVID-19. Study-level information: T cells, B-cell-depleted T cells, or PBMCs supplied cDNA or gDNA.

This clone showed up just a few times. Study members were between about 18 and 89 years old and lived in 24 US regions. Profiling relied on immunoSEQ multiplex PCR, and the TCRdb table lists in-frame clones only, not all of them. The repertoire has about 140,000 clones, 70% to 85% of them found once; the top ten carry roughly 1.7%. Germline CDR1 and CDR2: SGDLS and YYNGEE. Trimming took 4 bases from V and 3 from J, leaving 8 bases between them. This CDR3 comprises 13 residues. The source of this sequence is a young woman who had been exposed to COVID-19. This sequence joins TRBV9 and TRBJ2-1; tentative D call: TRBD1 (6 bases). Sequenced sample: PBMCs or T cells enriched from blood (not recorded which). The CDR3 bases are TGTGCCAGCAGCCAGGACAGCTACAATGAGCAGTTCTTC. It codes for CASSQDSYNEQFF.